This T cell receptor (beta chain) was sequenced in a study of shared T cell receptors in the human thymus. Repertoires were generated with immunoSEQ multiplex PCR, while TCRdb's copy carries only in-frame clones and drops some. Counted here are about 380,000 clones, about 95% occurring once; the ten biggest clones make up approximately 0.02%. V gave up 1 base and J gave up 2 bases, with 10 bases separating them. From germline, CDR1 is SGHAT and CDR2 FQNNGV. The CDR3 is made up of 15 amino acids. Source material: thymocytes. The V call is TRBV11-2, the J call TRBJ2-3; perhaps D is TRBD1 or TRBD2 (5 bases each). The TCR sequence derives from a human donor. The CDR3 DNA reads TGTGCCAGCAGCTTAGGTGGGGGTATCACAGATACGCAGTATTTT. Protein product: CASSLGGGITDTQYF.